This TCR beta chain appears in the sequencing data of a study of OX40 agonist ivuxolimab in advanced cancers. The method was immunoSEQ multiplex PCR; TCRdb's version includes in-frame clones alone and lacks a portion of them. The sample consists of around 27,000 clones, roughly 84% of them appearing once. The V end was cut by 3 bases, the J end by 0 bases, with 3 bases between. This CDR3 region has 14 residues. CDR1 is MNHEY and CDR2 is SMNVEV in the germline V gene (reference sequence). V usage is TRBV27 and J usage is TRBJ2-6; D remains ambiguous. This clonotype was obtained from an adult with an advanced solid tumor such as melanoma, head and neck, liver or kidney cancer. The source was CD4+ or CD8+ T cells sorted from blood, collected in a trial of the OX40 agonist ivuxolimab. CDR3 sequence: CASSFNSGANVLTF. CDR3 DNA: TGTGCCAGCAGTTTTAACTCTGGGGCCAACGTCCTGACTTTC.